This T cell receptor beta chain was observed in a study of tumor and adjacent non-tumor tissue in lung cancer. CDR3 length: 14 residues. Germline CDR1 MNHNS, CDR2 SASEGT. The library came from three nested PCR rounds adapted from ARM-PCR protocols. Using its own MiXCR run on the multiplex PCR reads, TCRdb lists one record per CDR3 protein. The sample lists about 120,000 distinct CDR3 sequences, around three fifths occurring once. To note about this clonotype: Relative to the germline gene, one junction end is altered; a read error may explain this.

The template was RNA from unsorted bulk tissue. This TCR derives from a man aged 30 to 39 with non-small cell lung cancer. The sequenced sample consisted of lung tumor tissue. The V and J genes are TRBV6-1 and TRBJ2-1; D gene ambiguous. For the CDR3, the DNA is TGTGCCAGCAGTCGCAATATGGACCACAATGAACAGTTCTTC. As protein: CASSRNMDHNEQFF.